This entry features one TCR beta chain sequence. The sample comes from a study of OX40 agonist ivuxolimab in advanced cancers. This table comes from immunoSEQ multiplex PCR, and its TCRdb copy is limited to in-frame clones, with some not included. Found here are some 77,000 clones, 90% to 95% of them singletons; the top ten hold about 0.34%. This sequence was found in an adult with an advanced solid tumor such as melanoma, head and neck, liver or kidney cancer. This sample comprised CD4+ or CD8+ T cells sorted from blood, obtained in a trial of the OX40 agonist ivuxolimab.

The CDR3 loop reads CASSLAVLEETQYF. In DNA, the CDR3 is TGTGCCAGCAGCTTAGCTGTACTGGAAGAGACCCAGTACTTC. This chain uses TRBV7-9 with TRBJ2-5; D unresolved. The germline CDR1 and CDR2 sequences are SEHNR and FQNEAQ (reference sequence). The CDR3 sequence is 14 residues long. Trimming stripped 0 bases from V and 3 bases from J, with 8 bases between.